A selection of T cell receptor beta chains follows, all from one sample in a study of T cell repertoires in cytomegalovirus infection. Each CDR3 protein gets one entry after TCRdb re-called the reads with MiXCR. The sample has 150,000 to 200,000 distinct CDR3 sequences; 15% to 20% are singletons. Sequences were obtained from CD8+ T cells from PBMCs. These receptors all come from a human donor in good health (CMV status not recorded). Some clones in this sample may be carry-over from other donors' samples. CDR3s include the opening cysteine and the closing phenylalanine or tryptophan. The D gene is left open where the match is weak. The size of a clone is reported for some rows only, either as once, few or many, or as a class for expanded clones.

len	abundance	d_gene	v_gene	j_gene	CDR3aa	CDR3nt
14	few	.	TRBV7-2	TRBJ2-3	CASSLETRTDTQYF	TGTGCCAGCAGCTTAGAAACACGCACAGATACGCAGTATTTT
13	few	.	TRBV7-2	TRBJ2-7	CASSLTQGREQYF	TGTGCCAGCAGCTTAACCCAGGGCAGGGAGCAGTACTTC
15	few	.	TRBV5-5	TRBJ2-1	CASSLEWMGNNEQFF	TGTGCCAGCAGCTTGGAGTGGATGGGAAACAATGAGCAGTTCTTC
12	many	.	TRBV7-6	TRBJ1-1	CASSLGKGEAFF	TGTGCCAGCAGCTTAGGAAAGGGTGAAGCTTTCTTT
13	few	TRBD1	TRBV5-1	TRBJ2-7	CASSGDRGYEQYF	TGCGCCAGCAGCGGCGACAGGGGCTACGAGCAGTACTTC
18	.	.	TRBV7-6	TRBJ2-1	CASSLVRRGLRVYNEQFF	TGTGCCAGCAGCTTAGTACGAAGGGGTCTTCGAGTGTACAATGAGCAGTTCTTC
14	few	.	TRBV20-1	TRBJ2-5	CSARALMDQETQYF	TGCAGTGCTAGAGCCCTGATGGATCAAGAGACCCAGTACTTC
14	.	.	TRBV14	TRBJ2-1	CASSHSGRWNEQFF	TGTGCCAGCAGCCATAGCGGCCGGTGGAATGAGCAGTTCTTC
13	.	.	TRBV5-4	TRBJ1-1	CASSPWESTEAFF	TGTGCCAGCAGCCCCTGGGAAAGCACTGAAGCTTTCTTT
13	.	TRBD2	TRBV29-1	TRBJ2-7	CSASAGVSIEQYF	TGCAGCGCCTCGGCGGGGGTCTCAATCGAGCAGTACTTC
15	few	.	TRBV5-5	TRBJ2-3	CASSFWGQSTDTQYF	TGTGCCAGCAGCTTCTGGGGGCAGAGCACAGATACGCAGTATTTT
17	.	TRBD1	TRBV6-2/TRBV6-3	TRBJ2-2	CASSYFRDRVYTGELFF	TGTGCCAGCAGTTACTTCCGGGACAGGGTTTACACCGGGGAGCTGTTTTTT
12	many	.	TRBV6-2/TRBV6-3	TRBJ1-1	CASSYSDTEAFF	TGTGCCAGCAGTTACTCGGACACTGAAGCTTTCTTT
14	.	.	TRBV4-1	TRBJ2-2	CASSPGTRTGELFF	TGCGCCAGCAGTCCGGGGACACGTACCGGGGAGCTGTTTTTT
13	many	TRBD1	TRBV28	TRBJ2-7	CASRSDRDYEQYF	TGTGCCAGCAGATCGGACAGGGATTACGAGCAGTACTTC
15	few	.	TRBV5-5	TRBJ2-7	CASSWDPGQGYEQYF	TGTGCCAGCAGCTGGGACCCGGGACAAGGCTACGAGCAGTACTTC
14	few	TRBD1	TRBV7-2	TRBJ1-2	CASSFGGGDYGYTF	TGTGCCAGCAGCTTCGGAGGGGGCGACTATGGCTACACCTTC
12	few	.	TRBV7-8	TRBJ1-6	CASAPLNSPLHF	TGTGCCAGCGCCCCACTTAATTCACCCCTCCACTTT
15	few	TRBD2	TRBV6-5	TRBJ2-7	CASSYSTSATYEQYF	TGTGCCAGCAGTTACTCAACTAGCGCGACCTACGAGCAGTACTTC
15	few	TRBD1	TRBV5-1	TRBJ2-5	CASSPTGPPQETQYF	TGCGCCAGCAGCCCGACAGGGCCTCCTCAAGAGACCCAGTACTTC
17	.	TRBD1	TRBV4-1	TRBJ2-7	CASSQQIGQGPNYEQYF	TGCGCCAGCAGCCAACAAATAGGACAGGGGCCAAACTACGAGCAGTACTTC
15	many	.	TRBV7-6	TRBJ2-5	CASSLAHKGQETQYF	TGTGCCAGCAGCTTAGCACACAAGGGTCAAGAGACCCAGTACTTC
15	many	.	TRBV6-4	TRBJ2-6	CASSDTRSGANVLTF	TGTGCCAGCAGTGACACGCGCTCTGGGGCCAACGTCCTGACTTTC
15	.	TRBD2	TRBV6-2/TRBV6-3	TRBJ2-3	CASSYSWGGTDTQYF	TGTGCCAGCAGTTACTCGTGGGGGGGAACAGATACGCAGTATTTT
21	.	.	TRBV12-3/TRBV12-4	TRBJ2-3	CASSLSTGSSKLRTRTDTQYF	TGTGCCAGCAGTTTATCAACCGGGTCTTCGAAGTTGCGCACCAGGACAGATACGCAGTATTTT
19	.	.	TRBV6-5	TRBJ2-6	CASSYTWGPPNSGANVLTF	TGTGCCAGCAGTTACACTTGGGGTCCTCCTAACTCTGGGGCCAACGTCCTGACTTTC
15	few	TRBD2	TRBV15	TRBJ2-1	CATSRVLAGDNEQFF	TGTGCCACCAGCAGAGTACTAGCGGGGGACAATGAGCAGTTCTTC
13	few	.	TRBV7-2	TRBJ2-7	CTSSYRGLYEQYF	TGTACCAGCAGCTACAGGGGACTCTACGAGCAGTACTTC
16	many	TRBD1	TRBV7-8	TRBJ2-3	CASSLRDREGADTQYF	TGTGCCAGCAGCTTACGCGACAGGGAAGGGGCAGATACGCAGTATTTT
15	.	TRBD2	TRBV12-3/TRBV12-4	TRBJ2-3	CASSQRERGTDTQYF	TGTGCCAGCAGTCAGAGGGAGCGGGGGACAGATACGCAGTATTTT
14	many	.	TRBV7-9	TRBJ2-7	CASSPLGSSYEQYF	TGTGCCAGCAGCCCTCTGGGGAGCTCCTACGAGCAGTACTTC
14	.	.	TRBV28	TRBJ2-7	CASSPIQPSYEQYF	TGTGCCAGCAGTCCGATACAGCCCTCCTACGAGCAGTACTTC
13	many	.	TRBV7-6	TRBJ1-1	CASSPRENTEAFF	TGTGCCAGCAGCCCAAGGGAGAACACTGAAGCTTTCTTT
15	many	.	TRBV7-2	TRBJ1-1	CASSLNKAGRHEAFF	TGTGCCAGCAGCTTAAATAAGGCAGGGAGGCATGAAGCTTTCTTT
14	few	.	TRBV7-8	TRBJ1-1	CASSLRPGGTEAFF	TGTGCCAGCAGCTTAAGGCCGGGGGGCACTGAAGCTTTCTTT
17	few	.	TRBV7-9	TRBJ2-1	CASSLVQPGRNYNEQFF	TGTGCCAGCAGCTTAGTACAGCCGGGACGGAACTACAATGAGCAGTTCTTC
14	.	.	TRBV6-2/TRBV6-3	TRBJ2-1	CASSYGGLYNEQFF	TGTGCCAGCAGTTATGGAGGACTCTACAATGAGCAGTTCTTC
15	.	.	TRBV7-2	TRBJ2-2	CASSSRSWGTGELFF	TGTGCCAGCAGCTCCAGGAGCTGGGGCACCGGGGAGCTGTTTTTT
15	few	.	TRBV7-2	TRBJ2-7	CASSYAQTVSYEQYF	TGTGCCAGCAGCTATGCTCAGACAGTTTCCTACGAGCAGTACTTC
19	.	.	TRBV28	TRBJ1-2	CASSNPSQPRTAIYYGYTF	TGTGCCAGCAGTAATCCCTCACAACCTCGGACAGCTATTTACTATGGCTACACCTTC
15	few	TRBD2	TRBV7-9	TRBJ2-1	CASSLRGGPRGEQFF	TGTGCCAGCAGCTTAAGGGGAGGGCCACGGGGTGAGCAGTTCTTC
15	many	.	TRBV7-2	TRBJ2-5	CASSLNPGYWETQYF	TGTGCCAGCAGCCTTAATCCGGGATACTGGGAGACCCAGTACTTC
15	.	TRBD2	TRBV10-3	TRBJ2-3	CAISGGLATTDTQYF	TGTGCCATCAGTGGGGGACTAGCGACCACAGATACGCAGTATTTT
18	.	TRBD1	TRBV4-2	TRBJ2-6	CASSQGTGGTSGANVLTF	TGTGCCAGCAGCCAAGGGACAGGGGGCACCTCTGGGGCCAACGTCCTGACTTTC
14	many	.	TRBV7-2	TRBJ2-5	CASSLSGLQETQYF	TGTGCCAGCAGCTTGTCTGGACTACAAGAGACCCAGTACTTC
15	.	TRBD2	TRBV6-8	TRBJ2-1	CASKWSSGSYNEQFF	TGTGCCAGCAAATGGTCTAGCGGATCCTACAATGAGCAGTTCTTC
16	few	.	TRBV7-8	TRBJ2-1	CASSPSRAGLIDEQFF	TGTGCCAGCAGCCCTAGTCGGGCGGGGTTGATCGATGAGCAGTTCTTC
14	few	.	TRBV19	TRBJ2-3	CASSLGRVEDTQYF	TGTGCCAGTAGTCTCGGCAGGGTAGAAGATACGCAGTATTTT
14	.	.	TRBV28	TRBJ1-1	CASSLSRVNTEAFF	TGTGCCAGCAGTTTATCCAGGGTAAACACTGAAGCTTTCTTT
13	.	.	TRBV12-3/TRBV12-4	TRBJ2-7	CASSFMDIREQYF	TGTGCCAGCAGTTTTATGGACATCCGCGAGCAGTACTTC
14	few	TRBD2	TRBV20-1	TRBJ2-3	CSARRLAEGNTQYF	TGCAGTGCCAGACGACTAGCGGAGGGGAATACGCAGTATTTT
20	few	TRBD2	TRBV7-2	TRBJ2-1	CASSLDPPGIVRETYNEQFF	TGTGCCAGCAGCTTAGACCCCCCGGGGATTGTGCGGGAGACCTACAATGAGCAGTTCTTC
14	.	TRBD2	TRBV6-4	TRBJ2-1	CASSESGENNEQFF	TGTGCCAGCAGTGAGAGCGGGGAGAACAATGAGCAGTTCTTC
13	.	.	TRBV28	TRBJ2-7	CASSFSRHYEQYF	TGTGCCAGCAGTTTCAGCAGACACTACGAGCAGTACTTC
16	few	TRBD1	TRBV12-3/TRBV12-4	TRBJ2-5	CASSPTGGASSETQYF	TGTGCCAGCAGCCCGACAGGGGGCGCGAGTAGTGAGACCCAGTACTTC
11	.	.	TRBV29-1	TRBJ2-7	CSGRDSYEQYF	TGCAGCGGGCGCGACAGCTACGAGCAGTACTTC
14	.	.	TRBV9	TRBJ2-7	CASSARDASYEQYF	TGTGCCAGCAGCGCCCGGGACGCCTCCTACGAGCAGTACTTC